The subject of this entry is one TCR beta chain. Its target is unknown. V shed 3 bases and J shed 7 bases, with 16 bases lying between them. The CDR3 length is 15 residues. Per germline, CDR1 LNHDA and CDR2 SQIVND (reference sequence). This specimen belongs to a study of CD8 T cells in Susac syndrome. Random hexamers served to reverse transcribe roughly 0.45 to 1 ug RNA. The authors amplified TCR beta CDR3 across 54 Vbeta and 13 Jbeta using immunoSEQ multiplex PCR. TCRdb independently ran MiXCR on the immunoSEQ multiplex PCR reads; one entry per CDR3 protein. The repertoire has more than 90,000 distinct CDR3 sequences, approximately 93% of them found once; the top ten carry roughly 0.088%. General observations from the study: It was acknowledged in the study that the number of individuals who were included in its TCR sequencing and HLA analysis was relatively small.

The patients serving as multiple sclerosis controls were treatment-naive. They had stable or active relapsing-remitting disease and fulfilled revised McDonald criteria. TEMRA cells were enriched by FACS, and CD4+ and CD8+ T cells were negatively isolated. This chain uses TRBV19 with TRBJ2-1, with D possibly being TRBD2 (7 bases). Sequenced sample: CD4+ T cells from PBMCs. The clonotype originates from a human donor with multiple sclerosis. The CDR3 spells CASSIRSGGRNEQFF. The CDR3 DNA follows: TGTGCCAGTAGTATCCGTTCGGGGGGCCGGAATGAGCAGTTCTTC.